This T cell receptor beta chain is from a study of blood T cell repertoires in COVID-19. Study-level information: Samples came from the United States, Italy and Spain, spanning acute and convalescent COVID-19. Sources were T cells, B-cell-depleted T cells, or PBMCs; the material itself was cDNA or gDNA.

Authors' processing steps: Reference gene primer amplification yielded estimated nucleated cell counts. Data came from immunoSEQ multiplex PCR; TCRdb stores just in-frame clones and leaves some out. The DNA was the basis for D and trimming; V, J and clone size are from that table. Altogether roughly 200,000 clones are present, 70% to 90% being singletons, with the ten largest covering around 2.7%. Per the germline V gene, CDR1 is GTSNPN and CDR2 is SVGIG (reference sequence). V gave up 0 bases and J gave up 6 bases; unmatched junction bases: 5. The CDR3 covers 14 residues. V is TRBV30 and J is TRBJ1-5; 7 positions agree with TRBD1. Sequencing was performed on peripheral blood. The sequence was collected from a man in his fifties or sixties with acute or convalescent COVID-19. Here the CDR3 reads CAWSVGQGVQPQHF. The CDR3 bases are TGTGCCTGGAGTGTTGGGCAGGGGGTTCAGCCCCAGCATTTT.